This TCR beta chain was retrieved from a study of shared clonotypes between healthy human individuals (dated by TCRdb to the early 2020s). Concerning the study at large: The cohort included three men and a couple of women between 18 and 49 years of age. To estimate repertoire size and how much clonotype sharing occurs between individuals, the study deeply sequenced the blood TCR repertoires of 5 or 6 healthy adults. Per donor, leukapheresis produced somewhere between about 0.94 and 9 billion PBMCs. To increase sequencing depth and limit assay-specific biases, different laboratories used diverse techniques to prepare libraries and sequence TCR repertoires. The research as a whole found: The small number of donors limited the genetic and exposure-history diversity represented. Pairwise subsampling indicated that sequencing depth was expected to affect the degree of clonotype sharing among donors. Only blood was sampled, and tissue TCR repertoires likely differ from those in blood.

Donors were healthy HIV-negative adults with no recently reported acute infections or vaccinations. Every donor was a Caucasian adult living in Nashville, Tennessee, USA. For unsorted samples, some 100 million PBMCs were counted, and genomic DNA was extracted using the QIAamp DNA Blood Mini kit. Blood was obtained by leukapheresis, after which PBMCs were separated by Ficoll-Histopaque density gradient centrifugation and cryopreserved in liquid nitrogen vapor phase. The table lists this clone with a few counts. Its antigen remains undetermined. No much larger clone is present one base from it, and per-base qualities are unavailable. TCR CDR3 regions were amplified from genomic DNA by multiplex PCR using the deep immunoSEQ assay. Extracted genomic DNA from each cell subset was spread evenly across all wells of several immunoSEQ 96-well plates, with each plate serving as a replicate. Each replicate PCR for unsorted PBMC received roughly 300 ng genomic DNA, equal to tens of thousands of T cell genomes. Ten immunoSEQ deep assay plates were used to sequence unsorted PBMC genomic DNA. Purified libraries were measured with a Qubit 3.0 fluorometer, size-checked on a Bioanalyzer 2100, and measured again with the KAPA Library Quantification kit. Every immunoSEQ 96-well plate was sequenced on a dedicated single-read 150-cycle Illumina NextSeq 550 flow cell. The authors' analysis ran thus. The immunoSEQ output contained only junctional sequences without quality scores, so filtering could not match that applied to full-length reads. Sequences were annotated with PyIR, a Python wrapper for IgBLAST v1.9, and V/J genes and CDR3 were assigned using IMGT germline references. Reads with weak V/J assignments (E-value above 1e-6), missing CDR3, stop codons, out-of-frame junctions, or ambiguous translated residues were removed. V3J clonotypes were defined as sequences sharing an identical inferred V gene, J gene, and CDR3 amino acid sequence. Percentage overlap between repertoires was computed as shared unique clonotypes divided by the size of the smaller repertoire. Three approaches were used to assess repertoire richness: RTK rarefaction, the Chao1 estimator, and Recon v2.1 estimates of unobserved clonotypes. Drawn from immuneACCESS, this table holds only the in-frame rearrangements with V and J called that TCRdb kept. Clones are partly lost; checked studies trace under half to an unresolved V gene and leave the rest unexplained. For V, J and clone size, that table is used; D and trimming come from the DNA. The sample table shows about 470,000 clones, and roughly three quarters are seen once. The top ten clones comprise around 14% of the sample.

The CDR3, cysteine through phenylalanine, is 15 amino acids long. Only the CDR3 part of the read is kept: 45 bases, read in frame from the first base. V is pruned by 6 bases and J by 0 bases, leaving 4 bases of the junction without a gene match. The germline V gene gives CDR1 as SNHLY and CDR2 as FYNNEI. Sequenced: PBMCs. This sequence uses TRBV2 and TRBJ1-5; 8 junctional bases match TRBD1. The receptor was derived from a woman between 40 and 55 years old in good health. Some clones in this sample may be carry-over from other donors' samples. In nucleotide form, the sequence is TGTGCCAGCAGAGGGGACAGGTATAGCAATCAGCCCCAGCATTTT. This gives the protein CASRGDRYSNQPQHF.